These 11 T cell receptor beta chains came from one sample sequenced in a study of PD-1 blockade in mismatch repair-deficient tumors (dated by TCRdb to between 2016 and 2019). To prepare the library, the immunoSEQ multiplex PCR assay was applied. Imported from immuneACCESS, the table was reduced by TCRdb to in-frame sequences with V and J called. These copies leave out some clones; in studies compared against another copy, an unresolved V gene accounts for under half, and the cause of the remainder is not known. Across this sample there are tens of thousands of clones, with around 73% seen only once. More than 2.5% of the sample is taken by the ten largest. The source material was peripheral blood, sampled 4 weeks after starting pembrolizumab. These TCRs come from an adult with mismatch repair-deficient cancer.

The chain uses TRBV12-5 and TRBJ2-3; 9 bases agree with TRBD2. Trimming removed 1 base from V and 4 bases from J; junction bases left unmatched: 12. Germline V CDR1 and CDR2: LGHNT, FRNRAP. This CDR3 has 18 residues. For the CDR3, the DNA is TGTGCTAGTGGTTTGGGTACCGGCGGGAGGGCCGAGGCAGATACGCAGTATTTT. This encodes CASGLGTGGRAEADTQYF.

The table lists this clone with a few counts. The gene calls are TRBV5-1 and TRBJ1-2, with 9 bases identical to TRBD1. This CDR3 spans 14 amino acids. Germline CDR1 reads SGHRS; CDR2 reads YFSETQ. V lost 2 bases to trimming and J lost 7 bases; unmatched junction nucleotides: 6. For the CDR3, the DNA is TGCGCCAGCAGCTTCGGACAGGGGTTCTCTGGCTACACCTTC. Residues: CASSFGQGFSGYTF. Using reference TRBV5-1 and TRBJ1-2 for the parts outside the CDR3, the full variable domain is KAGVTQTPRYLIKTRGQQVTLSCSPISGHRSVSWYQQTPGQGLQFLFEYFSETQRNKGNFPGRFSGRQFSNSRSEMNVSTLELGDSALYLCASSFGQGFSGYTFGSGTRLTVV.

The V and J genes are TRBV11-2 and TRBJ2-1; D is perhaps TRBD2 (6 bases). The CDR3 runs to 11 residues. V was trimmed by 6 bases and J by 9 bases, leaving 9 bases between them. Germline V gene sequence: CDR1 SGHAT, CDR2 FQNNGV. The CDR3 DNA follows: TGTGCCAGCAGTTACGGGGGTGAGCAGTTCTTC. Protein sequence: CASSYGGEQFF.

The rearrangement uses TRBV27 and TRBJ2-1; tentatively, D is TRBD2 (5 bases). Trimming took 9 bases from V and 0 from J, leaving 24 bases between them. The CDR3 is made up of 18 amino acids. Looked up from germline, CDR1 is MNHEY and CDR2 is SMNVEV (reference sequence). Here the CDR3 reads CARTFPGFAGSSYNEQFF. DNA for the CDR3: TGTGCCAGAACATTCCCCGGTTTTGCGGGTAGCTCCTACAATGAGCAGTTCTTC.

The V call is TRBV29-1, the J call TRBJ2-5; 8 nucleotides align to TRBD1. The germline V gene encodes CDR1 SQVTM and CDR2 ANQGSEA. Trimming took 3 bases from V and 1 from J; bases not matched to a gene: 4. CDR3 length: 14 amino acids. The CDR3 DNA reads TGCAGCGTTGAGTTGGGGACAGGCCAAGAGACCCAGTACTTC. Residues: CSVELGTGQETQYF.

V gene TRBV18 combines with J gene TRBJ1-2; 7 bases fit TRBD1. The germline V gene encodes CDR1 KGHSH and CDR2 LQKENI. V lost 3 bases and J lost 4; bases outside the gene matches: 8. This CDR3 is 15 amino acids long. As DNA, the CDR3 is TGTGCCAGCTCACCCTGGACAGGCAGGGGCTATGGCTACACCTTC. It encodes CASSPWTGRGYGYTF.

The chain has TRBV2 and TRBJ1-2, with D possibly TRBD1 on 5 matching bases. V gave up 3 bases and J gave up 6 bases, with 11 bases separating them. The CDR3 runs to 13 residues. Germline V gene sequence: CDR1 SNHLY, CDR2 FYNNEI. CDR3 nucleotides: TGTGCCAGCAGTGACGAGGGGATTCATGGCTACACCTTC. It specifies CASSDEGIHGYTF.

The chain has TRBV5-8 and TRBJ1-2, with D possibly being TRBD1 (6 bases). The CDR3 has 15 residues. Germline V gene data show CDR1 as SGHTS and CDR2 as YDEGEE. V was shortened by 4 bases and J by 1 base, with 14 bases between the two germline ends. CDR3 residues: CASSRGQIINYGYTF. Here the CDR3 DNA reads TGTGCCAGCAGCCGCGGACAGATTATTAACTATGGCTACACCTTC.

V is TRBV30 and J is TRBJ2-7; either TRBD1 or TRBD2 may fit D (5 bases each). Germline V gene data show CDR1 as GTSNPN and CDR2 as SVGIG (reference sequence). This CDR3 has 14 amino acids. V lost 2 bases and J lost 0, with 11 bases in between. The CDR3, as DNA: TGTGCCTGGAGTACGGGGCAGGGCTCCTACGAGCAGTACTTC. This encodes CAWSTGQGSYEQYF.

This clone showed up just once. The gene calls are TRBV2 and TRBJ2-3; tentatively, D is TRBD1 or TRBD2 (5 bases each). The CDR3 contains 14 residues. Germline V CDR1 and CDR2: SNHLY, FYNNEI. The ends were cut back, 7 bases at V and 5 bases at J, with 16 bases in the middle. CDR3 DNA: TGTGCCAGCAAGGACCGGGACGGCCTAGATACGCAGTATTTT. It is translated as CASKDRDGLDTQYF. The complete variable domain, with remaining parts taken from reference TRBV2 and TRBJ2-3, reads EPEVTQTPSHQVTQMGQEVILRCVPISNHLYFYWYRQILGQKVEFLVSFYNNEISEKSEIFDDQFSVERPDGSNFTLKIRSTKLEDSAMYFCASKDRDGLDTQYFGPGTRLTVL.

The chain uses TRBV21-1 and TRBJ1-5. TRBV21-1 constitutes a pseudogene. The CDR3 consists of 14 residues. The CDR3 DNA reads TGTGCCAGCAGCAAGGGGGTAAACAATCAGCCCCAGCATTTT. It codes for CASSKGVNNQPQHF.